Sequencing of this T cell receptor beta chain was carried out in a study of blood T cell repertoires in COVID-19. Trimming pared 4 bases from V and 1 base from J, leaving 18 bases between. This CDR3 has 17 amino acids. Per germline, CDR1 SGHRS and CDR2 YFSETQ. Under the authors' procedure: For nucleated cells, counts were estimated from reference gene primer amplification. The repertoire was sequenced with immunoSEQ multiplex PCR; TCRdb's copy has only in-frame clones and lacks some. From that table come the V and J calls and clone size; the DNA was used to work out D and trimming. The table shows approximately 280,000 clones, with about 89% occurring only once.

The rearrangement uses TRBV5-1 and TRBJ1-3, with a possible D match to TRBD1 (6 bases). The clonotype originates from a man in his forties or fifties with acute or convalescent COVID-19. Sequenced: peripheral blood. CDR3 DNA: TGCGCCAGCAGCCCGGACCCGGGGGGCTTGTCTGGAAACACCATATATTTT. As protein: CASSPDPGGLSGNTIYF.